This T cell receptor (beta chain) derives from a study of spatial heterogeneity in lung cancer (dated by TCRdb to between 2019 and 2020). Study-wide context: Beta-chain transcripts were consistently detected in greater numbers than alpha-chain transcripts, which likely reflects a higher abundance of beta-chain transcripts. In the raw uncorrected reads, each unique combination of TCR and UMI appeared more than ten times on average. In non-small cell lung cancer, the study quantitatively compared TCR alpha and beta repertoires across several tumor regions, matched nontumor lung, and blood. At surgery, 200 to 250 tumor regions, 64 matched nontumor lung samples and 56 PBMC samples were TCR-sequenced for both alpha and beta chains. TCR repertoire features were related to nonsynonymous mutation counts determined by whole-exome sequencing of tumor tissue. Paper-wide results and their limitations: Additional single-cell paired TCR alpha and beta sequencing was considered necessary to confirm, at a functional level, the hypothesis that regional TCRs recognize regional mutations.

Libraries were built with 5' RACE. The instrument was a NextSeq 500. The TCR library protocol attached a unique molecular identifier to each TCR cDNA molecule to allow correction of PCR and sequencing errors. Per the original workflow: TCR identification, UMI-based error correction and CDR3 extraction were all carried out with Decombinator tools. Expanded TCRs were defined as those above a frequency of 2 per 1,000, corresponding to the top 1% of the tumor frequency distribution. Each repertoire was subsampled 100 times to 5,000 TCRs, after which Renyi diversity was computed with the R vegan package. To build CDR3 similarity networks, amino acid triplet string-kernel similarity was used, and CDR3s were connected when their pairwise similarity was above 0.82. TCRdb applied fastp at Q25 and MiXCR to the public reads, then kept only in-frame beta chains. For every CDR3 protein sequence, its rows merge into one entry that carries the most common genes and DNA. The V and J calls were determined by TCRdb, not by the authors. Present in this sample are some 40,000 distinct CDR3 sequences, 2.5% to 3.5% of which were seen just once. About 34% of the sample goes to the ten largest clones.

About this clonotype itself: The target of this receptor is not known. Base qualities are missing; no much larger clone stands one base away.

The CDR3 runs 12 amino acids, cysteine and phenylalanine included. Of all the DNA, just the CDR3 is kept, 36 bases in frame from base 1. V sheds 0 bases and J sheds 5 bases, leaving 5 bases between their ends. Reading the germline V gene (reference sequence) gives CDR1 DFQATT and CDR2 SNEGSKA. The time point label here, explained by the study, means: sample taken at primary tumor resection. Samples were obtained from approximately 70 patients with early-stage, untreated non-small cell lung cancer from the lung TRACERx cohort. TCR sequencing used whole RNA extracted from tumor and nontumor lung tissue, or from cryopreserved PBMC samples, without cell sorting. Only patients for whom sufficient RNA was available from at least two tumor regions were selected for TCR sequencing. Before selection, tumor and adjacent nontumor lung specimens were reviewed by a lung pathologist.

The receptor's source is a male donor with early-stage non-small cell lung cancer. Sequenced material: normal lung tissue next to the tumor, taken at surgery. The chain is encoded by TRBV20-1 joined to TRBJ1-5; TRBD1 is a weak D gene call, 5 bases matching. At the DNA level, the sequence is TGCAGTGCTAGAGAAGGGGATCAGCCCCAGCATTTT. Its amino acids are CSAREGDQPQHF.